The 4 T cell receptor beta chains below all came from one sample that was sequenced in a study of blood T cell repertoires in COVID-19. Clones were read by immunoSEQ multiplex PCR, and TCRdb kept only the in-frame ones, dropping some. Of about 220,000 clones in the sample, 80% to 90% are singletons; the top ten hold 14% to 15%. The sample taken for sequencing was PBMCs or T cells enriched from blood (not recorded which). Every receptor here comes from a woman aged 45 to 65 with acute COVID-19.

The chain has TRBV27 and TRBJ1-1, with 8 bases that match TRBD1. CDR3 length: 15 amino acids. V was pared by 7 bases and J by 7 bases, with 14 bases of the junction left unmatched. Germline V lookup: CDR1 MNHEY, CDR2 SMNVEV (reference sequence). The CDR3 is CASTRTGLNEGEAFF. As DNA, the CDR3 is TGTGCCAGCACCCGGACAGGGCTTAATGAGGGTGAAGCTTTCTTT.

V is TRBV18 and J is TRBJ2-4; TRBD1 is a possible D gene (6 bases). The CDR3 is 13 amino acids. Trimming removed 3 bases at V and 3 bases at J, with 6 bases between. The germline V gene encodes CDR1 KGHSH and CDR2 LQKENI. Written as DNA, the CDR3 is TGTGCCAGCTCACCGGACAGCAAAAACATTCAGTACTTC. Translation: CASSPDSKNIQYF.

This clone has only a few counts. The chain uses TRBV28 and TRBJ2-2; TRBD1 matches 7 bases. The CDR3 runs 18 residues. The V gene's germline CDR1 is MDHEN and CDR2 SYDVKM. V trimming: 2 bases; J trimming: 0 bases; junction bases outside the gene matches: 9. CDR3 DNA sequence: TGTGCCAGCAGTTTACGGCAGGGGGTCCTCACGAACACCGGGGAGCTGTTTTTT. The encoded protein is CASSLRQGVLTNTGELFF.

The chain carries TRBV9 and TRBJ2-5, with 8 bases fitting TRBD2. CDR1 is SGDLS, CDR2 YYNGEE, per germline. The CDR3 length is 16 residues. V was clipped by 4 bases and J by 5 bases; unmatched bases: 13. The CDR3 DNA sequence: TGTGCCAGCAGCCCCGGCACCAGCGGGAGTCTGGAGACCCAGTACTTC. This codes for CASSPGTSGSLETQYF.